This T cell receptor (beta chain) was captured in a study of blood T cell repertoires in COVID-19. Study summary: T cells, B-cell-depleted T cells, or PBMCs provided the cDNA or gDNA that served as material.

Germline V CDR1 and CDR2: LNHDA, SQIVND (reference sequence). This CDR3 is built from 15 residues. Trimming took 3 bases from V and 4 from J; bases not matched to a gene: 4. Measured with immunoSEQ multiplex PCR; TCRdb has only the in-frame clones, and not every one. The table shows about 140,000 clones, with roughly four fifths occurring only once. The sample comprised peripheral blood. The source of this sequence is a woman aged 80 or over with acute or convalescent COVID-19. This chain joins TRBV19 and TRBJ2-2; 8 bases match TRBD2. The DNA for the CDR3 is TGTGCCAGTAGTATTTCCAGCGGGGGCACCGGGGAGCTGTTTTTT. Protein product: CASSISSGGTGELFF.